What follows are 21 T cell receptor beta chains derived from one specimen sequenced in a study of graft-versus-host responses after intestinal transplantation. The antigens these receptors bind are not known. Repertoires were generated with immunoSEQ multiplex PCR, while TCRdb's copy carries only in-frame clones and drops some. This sample has tens of thousands of clones, with 88% found just once. Sequencing used unstimulated CD4+ T cells sorted from spleen or lymph node cells, obtained before transplant. These receptors all stem from a human donor who was the organ donor for an intestinal transplant.

This rearrangement joins TRBV19 to TRBJ1-2; the D gene is possibly TRBD1 (6 bases). Trimming removed 7 bases from V and 5 bases from J, with 14 bases in between. Germline CDR1 LNHDA, CDR2 SQIVND (reference sequence). The CDR3 has 13 amino acids. The CDR3 is CASTQGRPYGYTF. The DNA of the CDR3 is TGTGCCAGTACCCAGGGGCGGCCGTATGGCTACACCTTC.

CDR3 DNA: TGTGCCAGCAGCTTATTAGCGGGGGGGCAAGAGACCCAGTACTTC. It is translated as CASSLLAGGQETQYF. The V call is TRBV7-8, the J call TRBJ2-5; 11 bases align to TRBD2. V was pared by 2 bases and J by 2 bases, with 1 base of the junction left unmatched. Germline CDR1 reads SGHVS; CDR2 reads FQNEAQ. This CDR3 has 15 residues.

The chain uses TRBV14 and TRBJ2-1; 9 bases are a match to TRBD1. Trimming removed 2 bases from V and 6 bases from J; junction bases left unmatched: 2. The CDR3 totals 14 residues. In germline, CDR1 is SGHDN, CDR2 FVKESK. CDR3 residues: CASSQQTGGNEQFF. CDR3 bases: TGTGCCAGCAGCCAACAGACAGGGGGCAATGAGCAGTTCTTC.

This chain joins TRBV9 and TRBJ2-2; D gene unclear. Germline CDR1 reads SGDLS; CDR2 reads YYNGEE. Trimming removed 5 bases from V and 0 bases from J, with 8 bases in between. CDR3 length: 14 residues. In DNA form, the CDR3 reads TGTGCCAGCAGAGCGTCACCGAACACCGGGGAGCTGTTTTTT. Translated, it gives CASRASPNTGELFF.

In its sample, this clone was seen once. The V call is TRBV6-1, the J call TRBJ2-4, with 10 bases that match TRBD1. The CDR3 is 15 residues long. In germline, CDR1 is MNHNS, CDR2 SASEGT. V shed 5 bases, J shed 6 bases, and the junction held 7 bases outside the gene matches. In nucleotides, the CDR3 is TGTGCCAGCAGTACCCGACAGGGGGCGGTAAACATTCAGTACTTC. Translated: CASSTRQGAVNIQYF.

This clone was recorded only once. The gene calls are TRBV5-1 and TRBJ1-4, with D uncertain. The ends were cut back, 0 bases at V and 6 bases at J, with 12 bases in the middle. Per germline, CDR1 SGHRS and CDR2 YFSETQ. This CDR3 spans 15 amino acids. The DNA of the CDR3 is TGCGCCAGCAGCTTGGTGTCGGGGTGGGATGAAAAACTGTTTTTT. It encodes CASSLVSGWDEKLFF.

The chain employs TRBV7-9 and TRBJ2-3; a possible D gene is TRBD2 (6 bases). V gave up 5 bases and J gave up 4 bases, with 19 bases separating them. This CDR3 spans 16 amino acids. Germline CDR1 SEHNR, CDR2 FQNEAQ (reference sequence). The CDR3 region is CASSPGVLREADTQYF. The DNA for the CDR3 is TGTGCCAGCAGCCCGGGCGTTTTGAGGGAGGCAGATACGCAGTATTTT.

The rearrangement uses TRBV5-6 and TRBJ2-7, with 8 bases lining up with TRBD2. Germline V gene lookup returns CDR1 SGHDT and CDR2 YYEEEE. Germline trimming cut 0 bases from V and 0 bases from J; bases unmatched to any gene: 5. The CDR3 runs to 16 residues. CDR3 bases: TGTGCCAGCAGCTTGGTTACTAGCGGTCCCTCCTACGAGCAGTACTTC. Its protein product is CASSLVTSGPSYEQYF.

The CDR3 DNA reads as TGTGCCAGCAGCTTGGTGAGCGGGAGCCCAGATACGCAGTATTTT. It yields the protein CASSLVSGSPDTQYF. The rearrangement joins TRBV5-6 to TRBJ2-3; 8 positions match TRBD2. From germline, CDR1 is SGHDT and CDR2 YYEEEE. V gave up 0 bases and J gave up 4 bases; unmatched junction bases: 4. The length of the CDR3 is 15 residues.

This clone turned up a few times. This chain joins TRBV4-2 and TRBJ2-7, with TRBD1 matching 9 bases. Germline lookup yields CDR1 LGHNA and CDR2 YNFKEQ. The CDR3 is 16 amino acids. Trimming removed 1 base from V and 3 bases from J; junction bases left unmatched: 7. The CDR3 nucleotides read TGTGCCAGCAGCCAAGCCCGGGACAGGGAGGACTACGAGCAGTACTTC. It is translated as CASSQARDREDYEQYF.

The J gene is TRBJ2-3, the V gene TRBV5-4; D may be TRBD2 (7 bases). V was shortened by 0 bases and J by 4 bases, with 18 bases between the two germline ends. From germline, CDR1 is SGHNT and CDR2 YYREEE (reference sequence). CDR3 length: 17 amino acids. The CDR3 nucleotides read TGTGCCAGCAGCTTGGGGGGGGGCGGGATTTATGCAGATACGCAGTATTTT. Its protein is CASSLGGGGIYADTQYF.

V gene TRBV9 combines with J gene TRBJ2-7, with 10 nucleotides matching TRBD2. V lost 1 base to trimming and J lost 4 bases; unmatched junction nucleotides: 5. Germline V gene lookup returns CDR1 SGDLS and CDR2 YYNGEE. This CDR3 has 15 amino acids. CDR3 bases: TGTGCCAGCAGCGTACTAGCGGGAGAGCGGTACGAGCAGTACTTC. Encoded protein: CASSVLAGERYEQYF.

The chain has TRBV9 and TRBJ1-4; D perhaps matches TRBD1 (5 bases). Germline V gene lookup returns CDR1 SGDLS and CDR2 YYNGEE. The CDR3 spans 16 residues. Trimming took 0 bases from V and 4 from J, leaving 13 bases between them. CDR3 coding DNA: TGTGCCAGCAGCGTAGGGAGGGGCAGGTTTAATGAAAAACTGTTTTTT. Its protein is CASSVGRGRFNEKLFF.

V and J are TRBV6-1 and TRBJ2-4; D gene ambiguous. Germline CDR1 MNHNS, CDR2 SASEGT. There are 15 residues in the CDR3. The V gene lost 6 bases and the J gene lost 0 bases, with 12 bases spanning the gap. Here the CDR3 reads CASSSPGGAKNIQYF. Written as DNA, the CDR3 is TGTGCCAGCAGCTCCCCCGGCGGAGCCAAAAACATTCAGTACTTC.

The rearrangement links TRBV11-3 to TRBJ1-3, with 10 nucleotides matching TRBD1. CDR1 SGHNT and CDR2 YENEEA come from the germline V gene. V lost 5 bases to trimming and J lost 4 bases; unmatched junction nucleotides: 8. The CDR3 is 16 residues long. The CDR3 region is CASSQRQGAFGNTIYF. In DNA form, the CDR3 reads TGTGCCAGCAGCCAGAGACAGGGGGCCTTCGGAAACACCATATATTTT.

This sequence joins TRBV10-3 and TRBJ2-7, with a weak D call TRBD2 (5 bases). Between the trimmed V and J ends, which lost 3 bases and 2 bases, there was a span of 5 bases. The CDR3 runs 12 residues. Germline values: CDR1 ENHRY, CDR2 SYGVKD. This CDR3 reads CAISDGTYEQYF. CDR3 in DNA: TGTGCCATCAGTGACGGGACCTACGAGCAGTACTTC.

The chain links TRBV6-6 to TRBJ2-1, with TRBD2 matching over 7 bases. The CDR3 is 14 residues long. V lost 3 bases and J lost 6; bases outside the gene matches: 5. Germline CDR1 MNHNY, CDR2 SVGAGI (reference sequence). The CDR3 DNA reads TGTGCCAGCAGTTATGCGGGAGATATCAATGAGCAGTTCTTC. Translating gives CASSYAGDINEQFF.

The V and J genes are TRBV7-2 and TRBJ2-1; D remains unclear. Germline V gene data show CDR1 as SGHTA and CDR2 as FQGNSA. The CDR3 extends over 13 amino acids. V lost 5 bases and J lost 7, with 12 bases in between. CDR3 protein: CASSPLRVNEQFF. CDR3 nucleotides: TGTGCCAGCAGCCCCCTGCGCGTAAATGAGCAGTTCTTC.

Regarding this clone: At the DNA level, this CDR3 is encoded by other sequences in the same sample as well. The chain joins TRBV27 to TRBJ2-2; unclear D gene. CDR3 length: 12 residues. Trimming removed 3 bases from V and 5 bases from J, with 4 bases in between. CDR1 and CDR2 from the germline V gene are MNHEY and SMNVEV (reference sequence). The CDR3 loop reads CASSFQTGELFF. CDR3 sequence (DNA): TGTGCCAGCAGTTTTCAAACCGGGGAGCTGTTTTTT.

The chain combines TRBV7-8 with TRBJ2-7; the D gene could be TRBD1 or TRBD2 (5 bases each). V was trimmed by 5 bases and J by 2 bases, leaving 19 bases between them. Germline-derived CDR1 and CDR2 are SGHVS and FQNEAQ. This CDR3 comprises 16 residues. The CDR3 coding sequence is TGTGCCAGCAGCCTAGGGGCCGGACTTACGACCTACGAGCAGTACTTC. Translation: CASSLGAGLTTYEQYF.

The J gene is TRBJ1-2, the V gene TRBV14; TRBD1 agrees at 7 bases. Trimming at V came to 4 bases and at J to 4 bases, leaving 6 bases not matched to a gene. Germline CDR1 is SGHDN and CDR2 is FVKESK. The length of the CDR3 is 14 residues. CDR3 DNA sequence: TGTGCCAGCAGCCCTGGAACAGGGGTCTATGGCTACACCTTC. It is translated as CASSPGTGVYGYTF.